Below are 23 T cell receptor beta chains sequenced from a single sample in a study of blood T cell repertoires in COVID-19. TCRdb's table, derived via immunoSEQ multiplex PCR, lists solely in-frame clones and lacks some. The profile shows over 20,000 clones, roughly 88% of them singletons. The sample consisted of peripheral blood. These TCRs come from a man between 65 and 79 years old with acute or convalescent COVID-19.

The J gene is TRBJ1-2, the V gene TRBV2; D not certain. The CDR3 is made up of 14 amino acids. V was pared by 6 bases and J by 2 bases, with 13 bases between. Germline assignment: CDR1 SNHLY and CDR2 FYNNEI. Here the CDR3 reads CASSATRNNYGYTF. The CDR3 DNA is TGTGCCAGCAGCGCAACACGAAACAACTATGGCTACACCTTC.

This sequence joins TRBV9 and TRBJ2-1, with a weak D call TRBD2 (6 bases). Per germline, CDR1 SGDLS and CDR2 YYNGEE. The V end lost 6 bases, the J end lost 0 bases, and 13 bases lay between the germline ends. The CDR3 consists of 15 residues. The CDR3 bases are TGTGCCAGCACCCTAGGAGGGAGCTCCTACAATGAGCAGTTCTTC. It yields the protein CASTLGGSSYNEQFF.

The chain joins TRBV7-9 to TRBJ1-4, with TRBD1 as a possible D gene (6 bases). This CDR3 is built from 14 residues. V was trimmed by 5 bases and J by 7 bases, leaving 14 bases between them. The germline CDR1 and CDR2 sequences are SEHNR and FQNEAQ (reference sequence). The CDR3 here is CASSLVQGSEKLFF. The CDR3, as DNA: TGTGCCAGCAGCCTGGTACAGGGTAGTGAAAAACTGTTTTTT.

This sequence joins TRBV6-5 and TRBJ2-1, with 7 positions matching TRBD2. There are 15 residues in the CDR3. The germline V gene has CDR1 MNHEY and CDR2 SVGAGI. J was trimmed by 10 bases and V by 2 bases; bases with no gene match: 11. The CDR3 spells CASSYESGSGGEQFF. The CDR3 DNA sequence: TGTGCCAGCAGTTACGAGTCTGGCTCCGGGGGGGAGCAGTTCTTC.

This clone has just one count. The chain combines TRBV7-6 with TRBJ2-1; 12 bases align to TRBD2. There are 16 residues in the CDR3. V shed 4 bases, J shed 3 bases, and the junction held 4 bases outside the gene matches. Germline V gene lookup returns CDR1 SGHVS and CDR2 FNYEAQ. In DNA form, the CDR3 reads TGTGCCAGCAGCTGGACTAGCGGGACCCTCTACAATGAGCAGTTCTTC. This codes for CASSWTSGTLYNEQFF.

V gene TRBV2 combines with J gene TRBJ2-1, with 13 bases matching TRBD2. J was trimmed by 6 bases and V by 3 bases; bases with no gene match: 2. This CDR3 contains 15 residues. Germline-derived CDR1 and CDR2 are SNHLY and FYNNEI. CDR3 sequence reads: CASSEGLAGLNEQFF. CDR3 coding DNA: TGTGCCAGCAGTGAGGGACTAGCGGGGCTCAATGAGCAGTTCTTC.

This chain links TRBV29-1 with TRBJ2-7; TRBD1 matches 8 bases. The CDR3 has 14 amino acids. With 4 bases clipped from V and 2 bases from J, the junction kept 7 bases outside the gene matches. Germline CDR1 is SQVTM and CDR2 is ANQGSEA. The CDR3 here is CSVGIPGQAYEQYF. As DNA, the CDR3 is TGCAGCGTTGGAATTCCGGGACAGGCCTACGAGCAGTACTTC.

CDR3 DNA: TGTGCCAGCAGTGATGATACAGCCTTAACACGGGACACCGATGAGCAGTTCTTC. This encodes CASSDDTALTRDTDEQFF. This chain joins TRBV2 and TRBJ2-1, with a possible D match to TRBD1 (6 bases). This CDR3 has 18 residues. V was clipped by 3 bases and J by 8 bases, with 26 bases between them. Per germline, CDR1 SNHLY and CDR2 FYNNEI.

The chain combines TRBV19 with TRBJ2-6; D not resolved. CDR1 LNHDA and CDR2 SQIVND come from the germline V gene (reference sequence). The CDR3 spans 17 residues. V lost 4 bases, J lost 0 bases, and 13 bases lay in between. The CDR3 region has the DNA TGTGCCAGTAGTACCTTATCCTTCGTCTCTGGGGCCAACGTCCTGACTTTC. Residues: CASSTLSFVSGANVLTF.

CDR3 DNA: TGTGCCAGCAGTGGGGCTAGCGGGAGTATCACCTACGAGCAGTACTTC. Protein product: CASSGASGSITYEQYF. The chain recombines TRBV6-2 or TRBV6-3 with TRBJ2-7; 10 bases are a match to TRBD2. Unmatched junction bases numbered 9, after V lost 5 bases and J lost 2 bases. This CDR3 region has 16 residues. Germline lookup yields CDR1 MNHEY and CDR2 SVGEGT.

The rearrangement links TRBV10-3 to TRBJ2-2, with TRBD2 matching 8 bases. Germline assignment: CDR1 ENHRY and CDR2 SYGVKD. The trim removed 6 bases at V and 1 base at J, leaving 10 bases unmatched. The CDR3 extends over 17 amino acids. This chain's CDR3 is CAISDPGLAGNTGELFF. The CDR3 DNA sequence: TGTGCCATCAGCGACCCTGGGCTAGCGGGGAACACCGGGGAGCTGTTTTTT.

The rearrangement joins TRBV11-2 to TRBJ2-3, with D maybe TRBD1 (5 bases). CDR1 and CDR2 (germline): SGHAT, FQNNGV. The germline V and J ends were trimmed by 5 bases and 3 bases, with 12 bases remaining between them. The CDR3 length is 14 residues. This CDR3 reads CASSLMTVTDTQYF. The CDR3 bases are TGTGCCAGCAGCCTTATGACAGTTACAGATACGCAGTATTTT.

A note on this clone: Other nucleotide sequences in the sample specify the same CDR3. This chain uses TRBV9 with TRBJ2-5; 9 nucleotides agree with TRBD2. Germline assignment: CDR1 SGDLS and CDR2 YYNGEE. CDR3 length equals 15 residues. As DNA, the CDR3 is TGTCCCACCCGCGGCGGGGGGGGGCCCCAAGAGACCCAGTACTTC. Its translation: CPTRGGGGPQETQYF.

The V call is TRBV9, the J call TRBJ1-6, with D possibly matching TRBD1 (6 bases). Germline values: CDR1 SGDLS, CDR2 YYNGEE. The CDR3 covers 13 residues. Trimming removed 5 bases at V and 10 bases at J, with 13 bases between. The CDR3 DNA follows: TGTGCCAGCAGGGGGGCCCTTGGGTCACCCCTCCACTTT. Translating gives CASRGALGSPLHF.

V usage is TRBV20-1 and J usage is TRBJ2-3; possibly TRBD1 for D (5 bases). This CDR3 contains 14 residues. Germline CDR1 DFQATT, CDR2 SNEGSKA (reference sequence). Trimming removed 3 bases at V and 5 bases at J, with 15 bases between. The chain's CDR3 is CSASPARGRDTQYF. DNA of the CDR3: TGCAGTGCTAGTCCGGCTAGGGGTAGAGATACGCAGTATTTT.

The chain is built from TRBV11-2 and TRBJ2-2; 8 nucleotides line up with TRBD1. Germline V gives CDR1 SGHAT, CDR2 FQNNGV. This CDR3 is 13 amino acids long. V gave up 5 bases and J gave up 6 bases; unmatched junction bases: 2. CDR3 region: CASSGTGPGELFF. CDR3 nucleotide sequence: TGTGCCAGCAGCGGGACAGGTCCCGGGGAGCTGTTTTTT.

The rearrangement uses TRBV10-3 and TRBJ1-6; 8 nucleotides align to TRBD1. The CDR3 extends over 13 amino acids. Looked up from germline, CDR1 is ENHRY and CDR2 is SYGVKD. V gave up 9 bases and J gave up 7 bases; unmatched junction bases: 5. The CDR3 loop reads CAIGTGSNSPLHF. DNA of the CDR3: TGTGCCATAGGGACAGGAAGCAATTCACCCCTCCACTTT.

This clone was observed a single time. The chain recombines TRBV4-3 with TRBJ1-6; D is unresolved. V was pared by 0 bases and J by 5 bases, with 8 bases between. Germline loops: CDR1 LGHNA, CDR2 YSLEER. The CDR3 extends over 15 amino acids. The CDR3 region is CASSQDHQNNSPLHF. Here the CDR3 DNA reads TGCGCCAGCAGCCAAGATCACCAGAATAATTCACCCCTCCACTTT.

The CDR3 spells CASSQAGDSGYTF. The CDR3 bases are TGTGCCAGCAGCCAGGCGGGAGATTCGGGCTACACCTTC. V and J are TRBV28 and TRBJ1-2; no reliable D call. Between the trimmed V and J ends, which lost 6 bases and 8 bases, there was a span of 16 bases. The CDR3 extends over 13 amino acids. Germline V gives CDR1 MDHEN, CDR2 SYDVKM.

The chain joins TRBV15 to TRBJ1-1; maybe TRBD1 (5 bases). The CDR3 contains 14 residues. Between the trimmed V and J ends, which lost 0 bases and 7 bases, there was a span of 12 bases. Germline loops: CDR1 LNHNV, CDR2 YYDKDF (reference sequence). CDR3 loop: CATSRDLEGLEAFF. The DNA for the CDR3 is TGTGCCACCAGCAGAGATCTTGAGGGACTTGAAGCTTTCTTT. Full variable domain (rest looked up from reference TRBV15 and TRBJ1-1): DAMVIQNPRYQVTQFGKPVTLSCSQTLNHNVMYWYQQKSSQAPKLLFHYYDKDFNNEADTPDNFQSRRPNTSFCFLDIRSPGLGDTAMYLCATSRDLEGLEAFFGQGTRLTVV.

CDR3 amino acids: CSVGTRFSTDTQYF. The CDR3 nucleotides are TGCAGCGTCGGGACTAGGTTTAGCACAGATACGCAGTATTTT. The J gene is TRBJ2-3, the V gene TRBV29-1; 8 bases align to TRBD2. J was trimmed by 0 bases and V by 6 bases; bases with no gene match: 5. Germline V lookup: CDR1 SQVTM, CDR2 ANQGSEA. The CDR3 is 14 amino acids.

The CDR3 reads CASSSLTGSYEQYF. In nucleotides, the CDR3 is TGTGCCAGCAGTTCACTGACAGGTTCCTACGAGCAGTACTTC. The V call is TRBV6-5, the J call TRBJ2-7; D perhaps matches TRBD1 (6 bases). This CDR3 contains 14 residues. In germline, CDR1 is MNHEY, CDR2 SVGAGI. V dropped 4 bases and J dropped 1 base, with 11 bases sitting between them.

The chain couples TRBV2 to TRBJ1-5; D is uncertain. From germline, CDR1 is SNHLY and CDR2 FYNNEI. V lost 3 bases to trimming and J lost 2 bases, with 11 bases between them. The CDR3 is 15 amino acids. The CDR3 DNA reads as TGTGCCAGCAGTGAGATTTGGCAGGGCAATCAGCCCCAGCATTTT. It translates to CASSEIWQGNQPQHF.